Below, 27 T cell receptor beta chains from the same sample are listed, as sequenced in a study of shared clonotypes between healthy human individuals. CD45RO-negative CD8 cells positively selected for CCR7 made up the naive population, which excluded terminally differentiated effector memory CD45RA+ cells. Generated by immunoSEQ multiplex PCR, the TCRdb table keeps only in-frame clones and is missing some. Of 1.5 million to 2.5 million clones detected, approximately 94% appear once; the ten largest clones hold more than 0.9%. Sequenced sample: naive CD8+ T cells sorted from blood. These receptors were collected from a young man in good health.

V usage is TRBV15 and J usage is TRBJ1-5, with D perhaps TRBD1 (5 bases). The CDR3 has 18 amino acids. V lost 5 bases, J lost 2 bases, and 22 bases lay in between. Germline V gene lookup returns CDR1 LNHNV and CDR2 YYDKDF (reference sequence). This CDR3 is CATSPVAVRDFGNQPQHF. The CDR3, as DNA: TGTGCCACCAGCCCAGTGGCCGTCAGGGATTTCGGCAATCAGCCCCAGCATTTT.

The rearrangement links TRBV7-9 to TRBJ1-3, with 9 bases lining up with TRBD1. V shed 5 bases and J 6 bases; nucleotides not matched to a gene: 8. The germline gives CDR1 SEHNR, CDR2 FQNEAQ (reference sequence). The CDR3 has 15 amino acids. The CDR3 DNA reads TGTGCCAGCAGCCCCGGACAGGGGAGTTTAAACACCATATATTTT. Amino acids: CASSPGQGSLNTIYF. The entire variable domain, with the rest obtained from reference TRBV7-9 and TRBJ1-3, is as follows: DTGVSQNPRHKITKRGQNVTFRCDPISEHNRLYWYRQTLGQGPEFLTYFQNEAQLEKSRLLSDRFSAERPKGSFSTLEIQRTEQGDSAMYLCASSPGQGSLNTIYFGEGSWLTVV.

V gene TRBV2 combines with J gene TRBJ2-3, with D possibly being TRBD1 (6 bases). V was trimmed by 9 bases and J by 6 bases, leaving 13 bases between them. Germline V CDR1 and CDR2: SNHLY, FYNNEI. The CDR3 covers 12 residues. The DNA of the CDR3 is TGTGCCAGGAGTTTACAGGGCGATACGCAGTATTTT. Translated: CARSLQGDTQYF.

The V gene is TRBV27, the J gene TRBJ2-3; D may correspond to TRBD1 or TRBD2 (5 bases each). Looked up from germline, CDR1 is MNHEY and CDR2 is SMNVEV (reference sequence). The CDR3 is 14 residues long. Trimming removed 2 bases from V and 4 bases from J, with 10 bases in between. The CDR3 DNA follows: TGTGCCAGCAGTTTAGAGGGGCCCGCAGATACGCAGTATTTT. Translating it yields CASSLEGPADTQYF.

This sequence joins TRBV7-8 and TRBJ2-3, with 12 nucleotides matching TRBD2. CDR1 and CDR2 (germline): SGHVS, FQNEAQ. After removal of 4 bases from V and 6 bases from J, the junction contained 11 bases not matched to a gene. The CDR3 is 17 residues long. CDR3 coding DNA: TGTGCCAGCAGCTCGGTCCTAGCGGGAGGGCCCATGGATACGCAGTATTTT. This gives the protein CASSSVLAGGPMDTQYF.

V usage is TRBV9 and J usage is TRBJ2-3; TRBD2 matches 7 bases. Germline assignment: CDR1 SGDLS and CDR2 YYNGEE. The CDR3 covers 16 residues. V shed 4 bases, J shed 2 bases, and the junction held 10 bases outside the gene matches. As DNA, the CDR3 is TGTGCCAGCAGCTCCGCGGGAAGCGGGATCACAGATACGCAGTATTTT. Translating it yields CASSSAGSGITDTQYF. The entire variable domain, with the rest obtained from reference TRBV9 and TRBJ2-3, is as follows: DSGVTQTPKHLITATGQRVTLRCSPRSGDLSVYWYQQSLDQGLQFLIQYYNGEERAKGNILERFSAQQFPDLHSELNLSSLELGDSALYFCASSSAGSGITDTQYFGPGTRLTVL.

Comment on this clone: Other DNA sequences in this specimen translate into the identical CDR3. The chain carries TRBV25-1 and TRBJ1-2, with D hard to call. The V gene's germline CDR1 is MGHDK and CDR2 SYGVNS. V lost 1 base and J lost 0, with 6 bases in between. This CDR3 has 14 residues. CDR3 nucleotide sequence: TGTGCCAGCAGTGAATGGGGAGCTAACTATGGCTACACCTTC. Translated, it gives CASSEWGANYGYTF.

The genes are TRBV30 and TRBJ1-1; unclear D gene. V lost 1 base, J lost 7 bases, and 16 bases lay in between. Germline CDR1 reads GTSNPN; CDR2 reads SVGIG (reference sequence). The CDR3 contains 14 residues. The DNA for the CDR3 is TGTGCCTGGAGTGGACTTGGAGAGGAAGTTGAAGCTTTCTTT. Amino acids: CAWSGLGEEVEAFF.

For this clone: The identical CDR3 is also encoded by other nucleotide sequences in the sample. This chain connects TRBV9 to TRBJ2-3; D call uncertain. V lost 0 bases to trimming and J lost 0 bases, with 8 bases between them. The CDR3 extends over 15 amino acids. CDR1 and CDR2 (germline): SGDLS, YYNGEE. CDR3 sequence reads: CASSVDGSSTDTQYF. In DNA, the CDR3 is TGTGCCAGCAGCGTAGACGGGTCCAGCACAGATACGCAGTATTTT.

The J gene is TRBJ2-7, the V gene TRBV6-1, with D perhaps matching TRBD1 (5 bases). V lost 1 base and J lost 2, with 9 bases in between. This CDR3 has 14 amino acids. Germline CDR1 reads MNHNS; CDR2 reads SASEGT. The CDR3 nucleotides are TGTGCCAGCAGTGAAGAGGCAGGGCCCTACGAGCAGTACTTC. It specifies CASSEEAGPYEQYF.

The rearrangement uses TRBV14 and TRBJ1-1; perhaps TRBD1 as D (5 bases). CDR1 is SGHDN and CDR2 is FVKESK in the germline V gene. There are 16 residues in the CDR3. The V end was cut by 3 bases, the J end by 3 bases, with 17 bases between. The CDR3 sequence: CASSQRDPRRDTEAFF. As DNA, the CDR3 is TGTGCCAGCAGCCAGAGGGACCCCCGCCGAGACACTGAAGCTTTCTTT. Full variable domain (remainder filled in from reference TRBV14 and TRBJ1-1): EAGVTQFPSHSVIEKGQTVTLRCDPISGHDNLYWYRRVMGKEIKFLLHFVKESKQDESGMPNNRFLAERTGGTYSTLKVQPAELEDSGVYFCASSQRDPRRDTEAFFGQGTRLTVV.

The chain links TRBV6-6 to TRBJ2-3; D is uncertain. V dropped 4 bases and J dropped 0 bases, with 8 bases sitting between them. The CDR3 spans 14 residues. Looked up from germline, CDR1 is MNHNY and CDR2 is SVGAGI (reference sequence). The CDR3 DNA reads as TGTGCCAGCAGTTCCCCTACTAGCACAGATACGCAGTATTTT. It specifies CASSSPTSTDTQYF.

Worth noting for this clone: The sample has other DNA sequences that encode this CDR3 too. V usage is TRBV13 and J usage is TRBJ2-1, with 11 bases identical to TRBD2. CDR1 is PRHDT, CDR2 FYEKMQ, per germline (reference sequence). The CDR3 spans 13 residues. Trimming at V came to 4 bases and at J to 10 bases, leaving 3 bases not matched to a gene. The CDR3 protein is CASSSGTSGEQFF. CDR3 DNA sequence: TGTGCCAGCAGCTCCGGGACTAGCGGAGAGCAGTTCTTC.

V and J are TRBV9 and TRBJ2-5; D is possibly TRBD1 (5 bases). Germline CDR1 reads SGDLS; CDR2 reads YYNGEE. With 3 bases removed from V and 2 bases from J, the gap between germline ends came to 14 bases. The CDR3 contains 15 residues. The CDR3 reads CASSALGREQETQYF. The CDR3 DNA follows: TGTGCCAGCAGCGCCCTGGGGCGTGAGCAAGAGACCCAGTACTTC.

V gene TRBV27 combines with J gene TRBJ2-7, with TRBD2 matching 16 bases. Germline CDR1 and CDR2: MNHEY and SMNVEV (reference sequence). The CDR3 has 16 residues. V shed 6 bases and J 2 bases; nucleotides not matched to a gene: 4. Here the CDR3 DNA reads TGTGCCAGCAGCCTCGGGACTAGCGGGGGGGCCTACGAGCAGTACTTC. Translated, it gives CASSLGTSGGAYEQYF.

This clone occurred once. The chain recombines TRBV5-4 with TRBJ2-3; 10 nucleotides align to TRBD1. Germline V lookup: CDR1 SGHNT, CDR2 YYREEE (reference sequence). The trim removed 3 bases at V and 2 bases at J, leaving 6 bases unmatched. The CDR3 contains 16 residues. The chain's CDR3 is CASSSWDRGFTDTQYF. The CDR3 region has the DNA TGTGCCAGCAGCTCCTGGGACAGGGGCTTCACAGATACGCAGTATTTT.

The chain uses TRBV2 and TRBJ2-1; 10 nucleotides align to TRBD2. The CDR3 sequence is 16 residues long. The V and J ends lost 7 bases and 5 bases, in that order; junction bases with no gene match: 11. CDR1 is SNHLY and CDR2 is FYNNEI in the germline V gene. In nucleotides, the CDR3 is TGTGCCAGCAAGTGGATAGCGGGGGGCGAAAACAATGAGCAGTTCTTC. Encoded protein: CASKWIAGGENNEQFF.

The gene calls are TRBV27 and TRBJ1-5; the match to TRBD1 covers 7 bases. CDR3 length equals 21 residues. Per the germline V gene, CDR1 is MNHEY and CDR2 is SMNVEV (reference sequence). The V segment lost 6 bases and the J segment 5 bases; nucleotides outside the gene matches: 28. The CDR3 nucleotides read TGTGCCAGCAGCCCTTTTCGAGCGGTACAGGGGACCCCGACCGAACATCAGCCCCAGCATTTT. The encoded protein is CASSPFRAVQGTPTEHQPQHF.

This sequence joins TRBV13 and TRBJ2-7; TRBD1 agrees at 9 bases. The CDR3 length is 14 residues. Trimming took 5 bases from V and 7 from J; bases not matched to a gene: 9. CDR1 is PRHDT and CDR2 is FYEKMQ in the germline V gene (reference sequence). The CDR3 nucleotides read TGTGCCAGCAGCCCGGTGACAGGGACAGGGGAGCAGTACTTC. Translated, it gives CASSPVTGTGEQYF.

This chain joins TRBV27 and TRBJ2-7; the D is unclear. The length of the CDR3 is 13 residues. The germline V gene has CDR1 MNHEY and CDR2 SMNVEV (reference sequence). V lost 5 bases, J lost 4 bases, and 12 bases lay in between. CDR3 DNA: TGTGCCAGCAGTCACAGTGATACGTACGAGCAGTACTTC. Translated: CASSHSDTYEQYF.

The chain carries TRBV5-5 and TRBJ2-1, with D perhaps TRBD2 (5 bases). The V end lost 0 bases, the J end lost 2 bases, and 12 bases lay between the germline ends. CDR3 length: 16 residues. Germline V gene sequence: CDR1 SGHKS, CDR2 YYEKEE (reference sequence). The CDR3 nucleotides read TGTGCCAGCAGCTTGGCGAACGGGGTTGCCTACAATGAGCAGTTCTTC. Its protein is CASSLANGVAYNEQFF.

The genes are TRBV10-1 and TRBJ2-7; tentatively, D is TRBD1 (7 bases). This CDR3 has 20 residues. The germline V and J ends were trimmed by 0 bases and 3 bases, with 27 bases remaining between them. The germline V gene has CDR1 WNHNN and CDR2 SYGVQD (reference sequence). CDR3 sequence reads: CASSESRAGGNFLMDYEQYF. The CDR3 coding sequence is TGCGCCAGCAGTGAGTCTAGGGCAGGGGGGAACTTCCTGATGGACTACGAGCAGTACTTC.

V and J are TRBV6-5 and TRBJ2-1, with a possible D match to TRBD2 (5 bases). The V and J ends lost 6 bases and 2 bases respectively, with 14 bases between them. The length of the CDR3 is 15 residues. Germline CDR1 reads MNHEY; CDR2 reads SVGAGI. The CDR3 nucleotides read TGTGCCAGCAGAACAGTAGCGTACGCCTACAATGAGCAGTTCTTC. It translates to CASRTVAYAYNEQFF.

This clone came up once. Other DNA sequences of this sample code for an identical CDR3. CDR3 in amino acids: CASSIMGGREAFF. The CDR3 DNA sequence: TGTGCCAGTAGTATTATGGGGGGCAGGGAGGCTTTCTTT. This chain connects TRBV19 to TRBJ1-1; weak D call: TRBD1 (6 bases). The CDR3 is made up of 13 amino acids. Trimming removed 3 bases at V and 11 bases at J, with 16 bases between. Germline lookup yields CDR1 LNHDA and CDR2 SQIVND (reference sequence).

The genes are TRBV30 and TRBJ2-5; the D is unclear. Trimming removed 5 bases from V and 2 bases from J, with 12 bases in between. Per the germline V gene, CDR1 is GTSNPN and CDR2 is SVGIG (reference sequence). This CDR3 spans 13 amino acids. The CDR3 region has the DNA TGTGCCTGGGAGCCGGAGAATCAAGAGACCCAGTACTTC. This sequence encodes CAWEPENQETQYF.

As DNA, the CDR3 is TGCGCCAGCAGCTCTGGGATCGGAGCTATAGCTAACTATGGCTACACCTTC. The encoded protein is CASSSGIGAIANYGYTF. The V gene is TRBV5-1, the J gene TRBJ1-2; D unresolved. The germline gives CDR1 SGHRS, CDR2 YFSETQ. The V gene lost 3 bases and the J gene lost 0 bases, with 18 bases spanning the gap. There are 17 residues in the CDR3.

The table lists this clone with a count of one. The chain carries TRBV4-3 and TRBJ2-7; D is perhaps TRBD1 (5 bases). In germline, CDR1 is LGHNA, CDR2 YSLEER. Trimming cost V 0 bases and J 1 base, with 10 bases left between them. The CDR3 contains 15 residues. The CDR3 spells CASSQDGAGSYEQYF. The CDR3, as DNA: TGCGCCAGCAGCCAAGATGGGGCAGGTTCCTACGAGCAGTACTTC.